This is a list of T cell receptor beta chains from one sample in a study of Ad26.COV2.S vaccination and SARS-CoV-2 variants. Sequencing used immunoSEQ multiplex PCR; TCRdb keeps in-frame clones, though not all of them. The repertoire holds roughly 410,000 clones, about four fifths seen once, with approximately 7.8% in the top ten. The material was peripheral blood, obtained in a trial of Ad26.COV2.S vaccine versus placebo. These receptors all stem from a person aged 18-60 years who received the Ad26.COV2.S COVID-19 vaccine or a placebo. Each CDR3 is given with its conserved first and last residue. Each record gives: D gene, CDR3 length, clone size, J gene, V gene, CDR3 protein, CDR3 DNA. The D gene is left open where the match is weak. Some rows mark clone size as missing; the rest say once, few, many or name a class of expanded clone.

TRBD1 | 12 | . | TRBJ1-2 | TRBV6-5 | CASRTGGESYTF | TGTGCCAGCAGAACAGGGGGCGAGAGCTACACCTTC
. | 15 | . | TRBJ2-1 | TRBV5-5 | CASIPSPAAGHEQFF | TGTGCCAGCATCCCTTCTCCGGCGGCGGGGCATGAGCAGTTCTTC
. | 13 | . | TRBJ2-7 | TRBV7-9 | CASSLVSSYEQYF | TGTGCCAGCAGCTTAGTGTCTAGCTACGAGCAGTACTTC
. | 13 | once | TRBJ2-7 | TRBV6-6 | CASTQEGLYEQYF | TGTGCCAGCACCCAAGAGGGACTCTACGAGCAGTACTTC
TRBD2 | 15 | . | TRBJ2-7 | TRBV5-4 | CASSFRGGYSYEQYF | TGTGCCAGCAGCTTTCGCGGGGGGTACTCCTACGAGCAGTACTTC
TRBD2 | 13 | . | TRBJ2-7 | TRBV6-1 | CASSDRTSYEQYF | TGTGCCAGCAGTGACCGGACTAGCTACGAGCAGTACTTC
. | 13 | . | TRBJ2-7 | TRBV4-1 | CASSQDNSYEQYF | TGCGCCAGCAGCCAAGATAATTCGTACGAGCAGTACTTC
. | 13 | . | TRBJ2-7 | TRBV6-5 | CASSRLGLGEQYF | TGTGCCAGCTCCCGCCTAGGGTTGGGGGAGCAGTACTTC
. | 12 | . | TRBJ1-5 | TRBV12-3/TRBV12-4 | CASSPSWEAQHF | TGTGCCAGCAGCCCCTCTTGGGAAGCCCAGCATTTT
. | 15 | . | TRBJ2-7 | TRBV5-5 | CASSLSWGRSYEQYF | TGTGCCAGCAGCTTGAGCTGGGGACGGTCCTACGAGCAGTACTTC
TRBD1 | 13 | . | TRBJ1-2 | TRBV27 | CASAGTGQYGYTF | TGTGCCAGCGCGGGGACAGGCCAATATGGCTACACCTTC
TRBD1 | 16 | . | TRBJ2-3 | TRBV5-5 | CASSLDDRGVTDTQYF | TGTGCCAGCAGCTTGGATGACAGGGGGGTAACAGATACGCAGTATTTT
. | 16 | . | TRBJ2-3 | TRBV19 | CASSIRRRGNWSTQYF | TGTGCCAGTAGTATAAGGAGGAGGGGGAATTGGTCAACGCAGTATTTT
. | 15 | few | TRBJ1-4 | TRBV4-1 | CASSRMEGWDEKLFF | TGCGCCAGCAGCAGGATGGAGGGCTGGGATGAAAAACTGTTTTTT
. | 13 | . | TRBJ1-1 | TRBV2 | CASSRTAPPEAFF | TGTGCCAGCAGTCGGACAGCCCCGCCTGAAGCTTTCTTT
TRBD2 | 16 | . | TRBJ2-2 | TRBV9 | CASSVGDSGVAGELFF | TGTGCCAGCAGCGTAGGTGATAGCGGGGTCGCCGGGGAGCTGTTTTTT
. | 15 | . | TRBJ1-2 | TRBV6-2/TRBV6-3 | CASSSGPPRLYGYTF | TGTGCCAGCAGTTCGGGACCGCCAAGGCTCTATGGCTACACCTTC
. | 14 | . | TRBJ1-1 | TRBV7-3 | CASSLIGSNTEAFF | TGTGCCAGCAGCTTAATCGGTTCGAACACTGAAGCTTTCTTT
TRBD2 | 16 | once | TRBJ2-1 | TRBV19 | CASSALAGPSYNEQFF | TGTGCCAGTAGTGCACTAGCGGGGCCCTCCTACAATGAGCAGTTCTTC
TRBD1 | 15 | few | TRBJ2-7 | TRBV27 | CASSYRGPGSYEQYF | TGTGCCAGCAGCTACAGGGGGCCGGGCTCCTACGAGCAGTACTTC
. | 15 | . | TRBJ2-1 | TRBV20-1 | CSASGRAWGINEQFF | TGCAGTGCTAGTGGTCGGGCGTGGGGAATCAATGAGCAGTTCTTC
TRBD1 | 13 | . | TRBJ2-7 | TRBV6-5 | CASRGTGGDEQYF | TGTGCCAGCAGGGGGACAGGGGGAGACGAGCAGTACTTC
TRBD2 | 17 | . | TRBJ2-7 | TRBV6-6 | CASSPGTSGTRSYEQYF | TGTGCCAGCAGTCCCGGGACTAGCGGGACCCGCTCCTACGAGCAGTACTTC
TRBD1 | 15 | . | TRBJ1-1 | TRBV14 | CASSVWTGMNTEAFF | TGTGCCAGCAGCGTTTGGACAGGGATGAACACTGAAGCTTTCTTT
TRBD1 | 14 | few | TRBJ1-5 | TRBV12-5 | CASGSGQGYQPQHF | TGTGCTAGTGGTTCGGGACAGGGGTATCAGCCCCAGCATTTT
TRBD1 | 19 | . | TRBJ1-1 | TRBV6-2/TRBV6-3 | CASSPSSPGQGFWNTEAFF | TGTGCCAGCAGCCCTAGCTCCCCGGGACAGGGTTTTTGGAACACTGAAGCTTTCTTT
. | 14 | . | TRBJ2-7 | TRBV7-8 | CASSFTKGSYEQYF | TGTGCCAGCAGCTTTACGAAGGGGTCCTACGAGCAGTACTTC
. | 11 | . | TRBJ2-7 | TRBV18 | CASSPDYEQYF | TGTGCCAGCTCACCAGATTACGAGCAGTACTTC
. | 16 | . | TRBJ2-3 | TRBV11-3 | CASSLGRNRRTDTQYF | TGTGCCAGCAGCTTAGGGAGGAATCGACGCACAGATACGCAGTATTTT
TRBD1 | 14 | few | TRBJ1-6 | TRBV7-3 | CASSAQGERSPLHF | TGTGCCAGCAGCGCGCAGGGGGAGCGCTCACCCCTCCACTTT
. | 13 | . | TRBJ2-1 | TRBV7-2 | CASSLYRVSEQFF | TGTGCCAGCAGCTTGTACAGGGTGAGTGAGCAGTTCTTC
TRBD1 | 14 | . | TRBJ2-7 | TRBV6-5 | CASSGQGTFYEQYF | TGTGCCAGCTCCGGACAGGGGACTTTCTACGAGCAGTACTTC
. | 11 | . | TRBJ2-7 | TRBV6-5 | CASMKGVEQYF | TGTGCCAGCATGAAAGGTGTCGAGCAGTACTTC
TRBD2 | 19 | . | TRBJ2-7 | TRBV3-1/TRBV3-2 | CASSHHLAGGPTEYYEQYF | TGTGCCAGCAGCCATCACCTAGCGGGAGGCCCGACTGAGTACTACGAGCAGTACTTC
TRBD1 | 15 | . | TRBJ1-1 | TRBV7-3 | CASRRPGQGRTEAFF | TGTGCCAGCAGGCGCCCGGGACAGGGAAGGACTGAAGCTTTCTTT
TRBD2 | 14 | once | TRBJ2-2 | TRBV4-1 | CASSPTSYTGELFF | TGCGCCAGCAGCCCGACTAGCTACACCGGGGAGCTGTTTTTT
TRBD1 | 13 | . | TRBJ2-5 | TRBV25-1 | CASRRGRGETQYF | TGTGCCAGCCGCAGGGGGCGAGGAGAGACCCAGTACTTC
. | 14 | once | TRBJ2-7 | TRBV11-1 | CASSSRSGAYEQYF | TGTGCCAGCAGCTCTCGATCCGGGGCCTACGAGCAGTACTTC
. | 17 | once | TRBJ2-2 | TRBV24-1 | CATSDWSGGPNTGELFF | TGTGCCACCAGTGATTGGTCCGGAGGGCCCAACACCGGGGAGCTGTTTTTT
. | 12 | . | TRBJ2-7 | TRBV7-2 | CASSQSSYEQYF | TGTGCCAGCAGCCAAAGCTCCTACGAGCAGTACTTC
. | 15 | . | TRBJ2-1 | TRBV19 | CASKEKGAAGNEQFF | TGTGCCAGTAAAGAAAAGGGGGCGGCGGGGAATGAGCAGTTCTTC
. | 15 | once | TRBJ2-2 | TRBV6-5 | CASSSDSRGTGELFF | TGTGCCAGCAGTTCGGACAGTAGGGGCACCGGGGAGCTGTTTTTT
. | 14 | . | TRBJ1-2 | TRBV29-1 | CSVESRQVNYGYTF | TGCAGCGTTGAAAGCAGACAAGTTAACTATGGCTACACCTTC
. | 19 | . | TRBJ1-2 | TRBV7-2 | CASSLAGGTTYRTMAGYTF | TGTGCCAGCAGCTTAGCGGGGGGGACCACGTATAGGACTATGGCCGGCTACACCTTC
. | 13 | . | TRBJ1-1 | TRBV5-4 | CASSFLAARVAFF | TGTGCCAGCAGCTTCCTGGCAGCACGTGTAGCTTTCTTT
. | 15 | . | TRBJ2-7 | TRBV7-2 | CASSFVSEGSNEQYF | TGTGCCAGCAGTTTCGTCAGCGAGGGATCGAACGAGCAGTACTTC
TRBD1 | 13 | . | TRBJ1-1 | TRBV2 | CASRPQGVTEAFF | TGTGCCAGCAGGCCGCAGGGGGTCACTGAAGCTTTCTTT
TRBD2 | 16 | . | TRBJ2-7 | TRBV15 | CATSGASGRGTYEQYF | TGTGCCACCAGCGGGGCTAGCGGGAGAGGGACCTACGAGCAGTACTTC